The rows below give T cell receptor beta chains drawn from one sample of a study of Ad26.COV2.S vaccination and SARS-CoV-2 variants. Clones were read by immunoSEQ multiplex PCR, and TCRdb kept only the in-frame ones, dropping some. The table has approximately 240,000 clones, 85% to 90% seen once. Sequenced here: peripheral blood, sampled in a trial of Ad26.COV2.S vaccine versus placebo. The receptors stem from a person aged 18-60 years who received the Ad26.COV2.S COVID-19 vaccine or a placebo. CDR3s include the opening cysteine and the closing phenylalanine or tryptophan. Fields, in order: CDR3 protein, V gene, D gene. The D gene is left open where the match is weak.

CASSRASGQETQYF,TRBV5-4,TRBD2
CASSESGMDTDTQYF,TRBV10-1,-
CASSPPGQLYYGYTF,TRBV28,TRBD1
CASSSGREYEQYF,TRBV7-9,-
CASTIDRVSGSGLDF,TRBV7-8,TRBD1
CASGTGFSGNTIYF,TRBV6-5,TRBD1
CASSIAGELFF,TRBV19,-
CASSFDRYGANVLTF,TRBV5-4,-
CATSRPGQGYEQYF,TRBV15,TRBD1
CASSYSGAGYTF,TRBV6-6,-
CASSLSAYTGELFF,TRBV5-6,-
CASSEMGQLEQYF,TRBV6-1,TRBD1
CASGAEGTEAFF,TRBV5-4,-
CASSVARGQSTYEQYF,TRBV9,TRBD1
CASTLGKGGTDTQYF,TRBV28,TRBD2
CASSPGLNYEQYF,TRBV5-8,-
CASSLAGASYEQYF,TRBV5-1,-
CASSQVAGVGTQYF,TRBV3-1/TRBV3-2,TRBD2
CASSLVFRGNEQFF,TRBV5-6,-
CASSSLAGEGEQFF,TRBV27,TRBD2
CANGLNNQPQHF,TRBV28,-
CASSVAAGGNFEQFF,TRBV9,TRBD2